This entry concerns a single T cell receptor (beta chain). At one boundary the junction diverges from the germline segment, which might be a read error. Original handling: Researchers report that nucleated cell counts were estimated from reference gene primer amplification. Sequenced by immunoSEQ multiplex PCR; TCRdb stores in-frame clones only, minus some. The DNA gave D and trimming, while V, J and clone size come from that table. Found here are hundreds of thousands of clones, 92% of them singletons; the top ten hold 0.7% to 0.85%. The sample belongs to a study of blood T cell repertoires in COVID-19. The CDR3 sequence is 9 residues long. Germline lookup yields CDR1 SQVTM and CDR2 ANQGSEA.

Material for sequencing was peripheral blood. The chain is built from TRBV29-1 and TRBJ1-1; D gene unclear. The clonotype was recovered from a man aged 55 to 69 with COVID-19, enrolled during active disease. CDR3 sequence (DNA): TGCAGCGTCGATAACGGGGAGGTCTTT. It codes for CSVDNGEVF.